The source of this TCR beta chain is a study of T cells in Graves' hyperthyroidism and ophthalmopathy. The study's findings and limits: Expanded thyroid clonotypes (above 0.001) were mostly also found in blood. Model predictions of ophthalmopathy came a median around 6.5 months before onset.

Germline assignment: CDR1 SGDLS and CDR2 YYNGEE. The CDR3 contains 15 residues. V shed 4 bases and J 7 bases; nucleotides not matched to a gene: 12. Exclusion of patients followed from uncontrolled infection, other autoimmune disease, pregnancy or lactation. RNA transcripts were the template for amplifying TCR beta CDR3 regions. A first-round RT-PCR of the TCR CDR3 used the HTBI primer set. TCRdb independently ran MiXCR on the multiplex PCR reads; one entry per CDR3 protein. The table lists about 600,000 distinct CDR3 sequences, 12% to 15% of them singletons. As for this clonotype: The antigen remains undetermined.

The TCR comes from a woman aged 18-29 years with Graves' ophthalmopathy. The J gene is TRBJ1-2, the V gene TRBV9, with 8 bases aligning to TRBD1. Sequenced input: blood. The CDR3 coding sequence is TGTGCCAGCAGCCACACTCAGGGGGCTAGGGGTGGCTACACCTTC. Its protein is CASSHTQGARGGYTF.